This TCR beta chain was identified during a study of cytomegalovirus exposure and HLA in healthy donors. Whole-study results and caveats: With later analysis, a missense DCLRE1C variant became linked to TCR beta V- and J-gene trimming.

This CDR3 is 13 amino acids long. V lost 8 bases and J lost 5, with 16 bases in between. Germline CDR1 reads SNHLY; CDR2 reads FYNNEI. About this clone: The antigen is unknown.

In the PCR, 60 Vbeta and 13 Jbeta primers were used. Clones were read by immunoSEQ multiplex PCR, and TCRdb kept only the in-frame ones, dropping some. Of over 150,000 clones detected, about 80% appear once; the ten largest clones hold 3.7%. The sequence was collected from a man aged 25-45 years in good health and CMV-seropositive. Source material: PBMCs. V is TRBV2 and J is TRBJ2-7; unclear D gene. Written as DNA, the CDR3 is TGTGCCAGCCAAAAAGGAAGCAGGAACGAGCAGTACTTC. Translating it yields CASQKGSRNEQYF.